This T cell receptor (beta chain) is from a study of blood T cell repertoires in COVID-19. Study-wide context: Acute-phase and convalescent COVID-19 samples originated in the United States, Italy and Spain. The analysed material was cDNA or gDNA that came from T cells, B-cell-depleted T cells, or PBMCs.

Clones were read by immunoSEQ multiplex PCR, and TCRdb kept only the in-frame ones, dropping some. The sample records around 170,000 clones, about 86% being singletons. The CDR3 runs to 15 residues. Germline V lookup: CDR1 WNHNN, CDR2 SYGVQD (reference sequence). The V gene end was trimmed by 3 bases and the J gene end by 5 bases; junction bases not matched to a gene: 8. The chain combines TRBV10-1 with TRBJ2-3; 7 nucleotides line up with TRBD1. The receptor was isolated from a man between 50 and 59 years old with active or convalescent COVID-19. The sample consisted of peripheral blood. The CDR3 coding sequence is TGCGCCAGCAGTGACAGGGGGAAGCGCGTAGATACGCAGTATTTT. Residues: CASSDRGKRVDTQYF.